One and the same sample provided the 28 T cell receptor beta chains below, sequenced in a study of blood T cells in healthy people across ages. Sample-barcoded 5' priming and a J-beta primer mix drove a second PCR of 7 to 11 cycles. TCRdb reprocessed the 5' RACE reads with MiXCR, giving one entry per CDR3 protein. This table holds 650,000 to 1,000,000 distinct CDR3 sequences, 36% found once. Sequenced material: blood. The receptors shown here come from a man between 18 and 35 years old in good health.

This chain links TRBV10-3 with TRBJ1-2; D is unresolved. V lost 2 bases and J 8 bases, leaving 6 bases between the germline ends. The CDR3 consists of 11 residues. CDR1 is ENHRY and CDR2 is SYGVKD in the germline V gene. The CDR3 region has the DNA TGTGCCATCAGTGAGGGGCGGGGCTACACCTTC. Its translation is CAISEGRGYTF.

CDR3 nucleotide sequence: TGCAGTGCCCCCGGGGTGGACGGTGGTGGCTACACCTTC. It encodes CSAPGVDGGGYTF. V gene TRBV20-1 combines with J gene TRBJ1-2; D is unresolved. This CDR3 is built from 13 residues. CDR1 is DFQATT, CDR2 SNEGSKA, per germline (reference sequence). V shed 6 bases and J shed 7 bases, with 18 bases lying between them.

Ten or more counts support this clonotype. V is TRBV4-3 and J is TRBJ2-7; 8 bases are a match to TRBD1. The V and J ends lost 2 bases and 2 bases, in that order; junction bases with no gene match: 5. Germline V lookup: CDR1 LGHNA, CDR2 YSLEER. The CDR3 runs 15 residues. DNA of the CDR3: TGCGCCAGCAGCCAAACCGGGACAGGTACCTACGAGCAGTACTTC. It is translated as CASSQTGTGTYEQYF.

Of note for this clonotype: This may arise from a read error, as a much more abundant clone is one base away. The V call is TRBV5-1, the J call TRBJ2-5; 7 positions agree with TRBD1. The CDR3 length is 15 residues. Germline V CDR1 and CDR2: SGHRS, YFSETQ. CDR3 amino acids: CASSLVGQRQEAQYF. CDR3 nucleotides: TGCGCCAGCAGCTTAGTGGGACAGCGACAAGAGGCCCAGTACTTC.

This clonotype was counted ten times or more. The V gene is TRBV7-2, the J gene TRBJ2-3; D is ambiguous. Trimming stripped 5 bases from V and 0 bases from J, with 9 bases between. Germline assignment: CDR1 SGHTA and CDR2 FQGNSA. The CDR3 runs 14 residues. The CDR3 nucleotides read TGTGCCAGCAGCCTCGATTATAGCACAGATACGCAGTATTTT. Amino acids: CASSLDYSTDTQYF.

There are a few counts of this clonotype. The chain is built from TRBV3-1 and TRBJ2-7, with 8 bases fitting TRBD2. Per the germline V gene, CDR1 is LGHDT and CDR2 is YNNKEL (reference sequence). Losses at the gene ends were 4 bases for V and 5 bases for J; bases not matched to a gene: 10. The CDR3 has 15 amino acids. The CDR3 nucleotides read TGTGCCAGCAGCCCACGAGCGGGGGACCCCCACGAGCAGTACTTC. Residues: CASSPRAGDPHEQYF.

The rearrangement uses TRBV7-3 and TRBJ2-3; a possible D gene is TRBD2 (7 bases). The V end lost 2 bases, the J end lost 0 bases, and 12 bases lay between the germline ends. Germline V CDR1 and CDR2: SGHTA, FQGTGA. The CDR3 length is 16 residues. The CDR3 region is CASSLVRGGSTDTQYF. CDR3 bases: TGTGCCAGCAGCTTAGTGAGGGGGGGTAGCACAGATACGCAGTATTTT.

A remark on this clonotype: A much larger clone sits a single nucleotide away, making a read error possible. CDR3 loop: CSSSLLHEQYF. Here the CDR3 DNA reads TGCAGTTCTAGTTTACTCCACGAGCAGTACTTC. V and J are TRBV20-1 and TRBJ2-5; D gene unclear. The J call may be mistaken, given a closer DNA end match to TRBJ2-7. In germline, CDR1 is DFQATT, CDR2 SNEGSKA (reference sequence). The CDR3 totals 11 residues.

The CDR3 DNA is TGTGCCACCGGCGGACAGGGTAATGGCTACACCTTC. Protein product: CATGGQGNGYTF. The rearrangement joins TRBV6-6 to TRBJ1-2; 8 nucleotides match TRBD1. Per germline, CDR1 MNHNY and CDR2 SVGAGI (reference sequence). V lost 10 bases, J lost 6 bases, and 7 bases stayed unmatched. The CDR3 covers 12 residues.

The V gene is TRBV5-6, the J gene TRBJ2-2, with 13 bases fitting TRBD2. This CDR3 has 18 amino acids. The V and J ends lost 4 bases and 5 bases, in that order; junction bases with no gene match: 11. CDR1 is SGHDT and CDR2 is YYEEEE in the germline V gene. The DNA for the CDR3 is TGTGCCAGCAGCGCTGTCGGCCTGGGACTAGCGGGGACCGGGGAGCTGTTTTTT. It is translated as CASSAVGLGLAGTGELFF.

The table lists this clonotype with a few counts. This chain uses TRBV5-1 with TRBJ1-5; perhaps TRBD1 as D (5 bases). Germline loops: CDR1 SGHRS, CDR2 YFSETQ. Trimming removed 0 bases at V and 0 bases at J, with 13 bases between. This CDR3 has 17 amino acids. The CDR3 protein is CASSLEPTDNSNQPQHF. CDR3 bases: TGCGCCAGCAGCTTGGAACCGACAGACAATAGCAATCAGCCCCAGCATTTT.

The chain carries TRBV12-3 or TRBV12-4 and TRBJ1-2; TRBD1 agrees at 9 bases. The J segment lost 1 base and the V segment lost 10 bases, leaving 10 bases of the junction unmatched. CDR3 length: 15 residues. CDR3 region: CANTTGTGINYGYTF. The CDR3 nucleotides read TGTGCCAACACCACCGGGACAGGGATTAACTATGGCTACACCTTC.

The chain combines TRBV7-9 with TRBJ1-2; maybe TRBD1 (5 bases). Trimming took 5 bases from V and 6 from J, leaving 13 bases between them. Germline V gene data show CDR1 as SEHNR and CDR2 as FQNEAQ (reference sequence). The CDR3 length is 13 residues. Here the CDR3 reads CASSVWTLNGYTF. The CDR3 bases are TGTGCCAGCAGCGTATGGACATTAAATGGCTACACCTTC. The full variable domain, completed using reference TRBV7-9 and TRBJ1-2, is DTGVSQNPRHKITKRGQNVTFRCDPISEHNRLYWYRQTLGQGPEFLTYFQNEAQLEKSRLLSDRFSAERPKGSFSTLEIQRTEQGDSAMYLCASSVWTLNGYTFGSGTRLTVV.

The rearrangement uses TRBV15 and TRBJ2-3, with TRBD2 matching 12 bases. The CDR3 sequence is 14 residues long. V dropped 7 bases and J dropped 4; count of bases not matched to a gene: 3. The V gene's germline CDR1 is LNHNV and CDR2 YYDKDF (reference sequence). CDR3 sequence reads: CATKTSGGADTQYF. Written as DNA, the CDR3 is TGTGCCACCAAGACTAGCGGGGGAGCAGATACGCAGTATTTT. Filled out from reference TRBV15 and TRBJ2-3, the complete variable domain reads DAMVIQNPRYQVTQFGKPVTLSCSQTLNHNVMYWYQQKSSQAPKLLFHYYDKDFNNEADTPDNFQSRRPNTSFCFLDIRSPGLGDTAMYLCATKTSGGADTQYFGPGTRLTVL.

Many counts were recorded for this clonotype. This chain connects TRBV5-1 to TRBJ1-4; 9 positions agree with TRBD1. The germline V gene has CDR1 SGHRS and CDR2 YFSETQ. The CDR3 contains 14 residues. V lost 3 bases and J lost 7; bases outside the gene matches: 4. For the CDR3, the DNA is TGCGCCAGCAGCTCCGGGACAGGGCGTGAAAAACTGTTTTTT. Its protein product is CASSSGTGREKLFF.

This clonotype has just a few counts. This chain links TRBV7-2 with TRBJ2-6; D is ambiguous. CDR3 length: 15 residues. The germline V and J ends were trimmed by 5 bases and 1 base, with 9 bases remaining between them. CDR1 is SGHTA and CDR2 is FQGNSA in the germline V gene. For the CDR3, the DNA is TGTGCCAGCAGCGTCTCGAGATCTGGGGCCAACGTCCTGACTTTC. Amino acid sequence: CASSVSRSGANVLTF. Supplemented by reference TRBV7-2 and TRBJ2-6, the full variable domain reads GAGVSQSPSNKVTEKGKDVELRCDPISGHTALYWYRQSLGQGLEFLIYFQGNSAPDKSGLPSDRFSAERTGGSVSTLTIQRTQQEDSAVYLCASSVSRSGANVLTFGAGSRLTVL.

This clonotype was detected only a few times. Here the CDR3 DNA reads TGTGCCAGCCGACCTAGCGGGGGTGCCCCACACACAGATACGCAGTATTTT. It encodes CASRPSGGAPHTDTQYF. This chain uses TRBV6-2 or TRBV6-3 with TRBJ2-3, with TRBD2 matching over 10 bases. The CDR3 consists of 17 residues. Trimming cost V 8 bases and J 2 bases; bases outside gene matches: 13. The germline V gene has CDR1 MNHEY and CDR2 SVGEGT.

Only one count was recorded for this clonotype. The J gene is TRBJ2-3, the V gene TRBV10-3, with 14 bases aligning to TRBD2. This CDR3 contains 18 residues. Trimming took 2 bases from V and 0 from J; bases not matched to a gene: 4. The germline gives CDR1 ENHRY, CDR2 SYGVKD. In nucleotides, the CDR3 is TGTGCCATCAGTGAGGGACTAGCGGGGGGTCAGAGCACAGATACGCAGTATTTT. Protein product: CAISEGLAGGQSTDTQYF.

CDR3 amino acids: CASTLGVGNQPQHF. The CDR3 nucleotides are TGTGCCAGCACCTTGGGGGTGGGCAATCAGCCCCAGCATTTT. The rearrangement links TRBV12-3 or TRBV12-4 to TRBJ1-5; D is possibly TRBD1 (5 bases). The CDR3 spans 14 residues. Trimming stripped 7 bases from V and 2 bases from J, with 12 bases between.

Here the CDR3 reads CASSQLGKEGYTF. CDR3 nucleotide sequence: TGCGCCAGCAGCCAGCTGGGGAAAGAAGGCTACACCTTC. This chain connects TRBV4-3 to TRBJ1-2; D gene unclear. Germline assignment: CDR1 LGHNA and CDR2 YSLEER. The CDR3 covers 13 residues. The germline V and J ends were trimmed by 3 bases and 8 bases, with 13 bases remaining between them.

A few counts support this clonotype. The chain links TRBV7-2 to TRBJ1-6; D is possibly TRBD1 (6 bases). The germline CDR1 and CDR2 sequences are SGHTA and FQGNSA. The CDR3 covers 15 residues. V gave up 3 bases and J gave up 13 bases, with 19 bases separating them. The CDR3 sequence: CASSFQTGADNPLHF. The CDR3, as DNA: TGTGCCAGCAGCTTCCAGACAGGCGCCGATAATCCCCTCCACTTT.

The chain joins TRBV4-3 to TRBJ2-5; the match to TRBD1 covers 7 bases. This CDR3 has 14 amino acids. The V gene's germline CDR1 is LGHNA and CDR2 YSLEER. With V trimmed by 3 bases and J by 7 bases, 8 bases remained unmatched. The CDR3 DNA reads TGCGCCAGCAGCCATGTTACAGGGGCCGGGACCCAGTACTTC. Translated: CASSHVTGAGTQYF.

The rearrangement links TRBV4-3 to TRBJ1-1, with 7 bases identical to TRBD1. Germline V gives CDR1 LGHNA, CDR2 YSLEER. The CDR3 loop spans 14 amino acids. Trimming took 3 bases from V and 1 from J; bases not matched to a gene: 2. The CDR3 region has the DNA TGCGCCAGCAGCCAGGACAGGCGGAACACTGAAGCTTTCTTT. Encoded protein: CASSQDRRNTEAFF.

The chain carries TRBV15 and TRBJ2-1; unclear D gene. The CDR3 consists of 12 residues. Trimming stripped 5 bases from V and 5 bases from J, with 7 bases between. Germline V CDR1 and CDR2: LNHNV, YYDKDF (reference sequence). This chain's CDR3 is CATSLENNEQFF. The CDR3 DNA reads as TGTGCCACCAGCTTAGAAAACAATGAGCAGTTCTTC.

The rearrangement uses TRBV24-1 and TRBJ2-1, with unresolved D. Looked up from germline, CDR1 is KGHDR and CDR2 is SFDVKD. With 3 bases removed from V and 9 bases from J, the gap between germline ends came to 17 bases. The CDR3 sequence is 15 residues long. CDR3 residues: CATSDALDTAPEQFF. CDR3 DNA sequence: TGTGCCACCAGTGATGCTCTAGATACTGCCCCTGAGCAGTTCTTC.

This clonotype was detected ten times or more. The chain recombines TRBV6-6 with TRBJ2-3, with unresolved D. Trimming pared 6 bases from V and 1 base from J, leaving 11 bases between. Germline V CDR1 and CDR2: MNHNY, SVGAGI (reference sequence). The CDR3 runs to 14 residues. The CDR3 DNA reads TGTGCCAGCAGCTCAAACCAACGCACAGATACGCAGTATTTT. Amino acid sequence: CASSSNQRTDTQYF.

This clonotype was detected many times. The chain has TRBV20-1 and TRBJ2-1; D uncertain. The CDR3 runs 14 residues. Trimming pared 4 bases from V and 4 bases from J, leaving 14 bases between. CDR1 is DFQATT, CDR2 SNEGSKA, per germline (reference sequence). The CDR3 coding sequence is TGCAGTGCTAAGAAAAACGCTGGGTACAATGAGCAGTTCTTC. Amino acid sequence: CSAKKNAGYNEQFF.

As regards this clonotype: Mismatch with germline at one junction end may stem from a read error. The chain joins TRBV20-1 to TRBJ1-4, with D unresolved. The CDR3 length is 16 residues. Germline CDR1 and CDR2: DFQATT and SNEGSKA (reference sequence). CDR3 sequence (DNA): TGCAGTGCTAGAGATGGGCGCCTCCCAACTAAAGAAAAACTGTTTTTT. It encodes CSARDGRLPTKEKLFF.